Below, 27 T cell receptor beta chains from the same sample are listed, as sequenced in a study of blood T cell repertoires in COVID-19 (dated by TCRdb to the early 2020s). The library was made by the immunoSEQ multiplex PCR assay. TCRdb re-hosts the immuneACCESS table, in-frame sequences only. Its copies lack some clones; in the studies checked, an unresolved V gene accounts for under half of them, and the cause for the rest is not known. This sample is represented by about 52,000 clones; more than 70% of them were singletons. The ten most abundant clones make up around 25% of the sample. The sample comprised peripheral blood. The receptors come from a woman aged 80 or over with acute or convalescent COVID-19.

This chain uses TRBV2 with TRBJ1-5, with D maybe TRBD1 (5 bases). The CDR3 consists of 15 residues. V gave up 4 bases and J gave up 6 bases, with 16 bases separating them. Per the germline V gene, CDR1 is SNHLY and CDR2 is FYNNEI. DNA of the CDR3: TGTGCCAGCAGTGCCCGTGGAGGGGTTGGTCAGCCCCAGCATTTT. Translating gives CASSARGGVGQPQHF.

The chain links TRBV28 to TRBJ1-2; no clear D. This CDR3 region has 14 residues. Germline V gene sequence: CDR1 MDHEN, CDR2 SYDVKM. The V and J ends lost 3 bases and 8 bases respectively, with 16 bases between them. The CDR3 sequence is CASSFGAGSGGYTF. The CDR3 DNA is TGTGCCAGCAGTTTTGGCGCGGGGTCGGGAGGCTACACCTTC.

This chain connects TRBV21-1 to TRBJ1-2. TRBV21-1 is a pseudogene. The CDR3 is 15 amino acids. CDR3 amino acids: CASSKAESRGHGYTF. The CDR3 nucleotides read TGTGCCAGCAGCAAAGCGGAGTCTCGGGGTCATGGCTACACCTTC.

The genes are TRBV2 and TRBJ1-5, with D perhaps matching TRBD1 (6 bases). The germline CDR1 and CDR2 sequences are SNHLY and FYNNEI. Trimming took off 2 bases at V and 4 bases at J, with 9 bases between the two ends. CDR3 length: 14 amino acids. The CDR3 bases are TGTGCCAGCAGTGAACGGACAGCGAATCAGCCCCAGCATTTT. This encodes CASSERTANQPQHF.

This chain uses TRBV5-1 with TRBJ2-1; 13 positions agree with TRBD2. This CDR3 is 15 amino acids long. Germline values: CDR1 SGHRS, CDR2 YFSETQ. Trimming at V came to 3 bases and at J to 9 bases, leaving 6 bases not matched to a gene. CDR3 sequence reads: CASSSTGTSGTEQFF. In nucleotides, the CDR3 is TGCGCCAGCAGCTCCACCGGGACTAGCGGGACTGAGCAGTTCTTC. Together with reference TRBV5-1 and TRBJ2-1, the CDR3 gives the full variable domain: KAGVTQTPRYLIKTRGQQVTLSCSPISGHRSVSWYQQTPGQGLQFLFEYFSETQRNKGNFPGRFSGRQFSNSRSEMNVSTLELGDSALYLCASSSTGTSGTEQFFGPGTRLTVL.

For the CDR3, the DNA is TGCGCCAGCAGCCAAACTGGCCGGGAGGTAGAGACCCAGTACTTC. It yields the protein CASSQTGREVETQYF. This chain uses TRBV5-1 with TRBJ2-5; 7 nucleotides align to TRBD2. The V and J ends lost 4 bases and 4 bases, in that order; junction bases with no gene match: 10. The CDR3 spans 15 residues. Germline-derived CDR1 and CDR2 are SGHRS and YFSETQ.

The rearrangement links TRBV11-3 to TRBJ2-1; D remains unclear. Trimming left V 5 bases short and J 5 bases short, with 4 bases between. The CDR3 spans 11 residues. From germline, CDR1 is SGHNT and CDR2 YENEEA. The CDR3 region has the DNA TGTGCCAGCAGCCGTGACAATGAGCAGTTCTTC. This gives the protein CASSRDNEQFF.

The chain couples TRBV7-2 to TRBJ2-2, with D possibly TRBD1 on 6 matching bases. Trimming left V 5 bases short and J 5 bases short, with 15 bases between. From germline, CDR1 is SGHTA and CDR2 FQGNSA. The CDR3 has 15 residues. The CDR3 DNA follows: TGTGCCAGCAGCACCCCCCCTAGGGGGACCGGGGAGCTGTTTTTT. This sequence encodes CASSTPPRGTGELFF.

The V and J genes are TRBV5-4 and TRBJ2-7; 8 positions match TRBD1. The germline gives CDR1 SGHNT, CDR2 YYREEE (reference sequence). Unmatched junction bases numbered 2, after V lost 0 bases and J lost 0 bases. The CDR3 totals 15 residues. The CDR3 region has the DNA TGTGCCAGCAGCTTGGACAGGGGGAGCTCCTACGAGCAGTACGTC. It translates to CASSLDRGSSYEQYV.

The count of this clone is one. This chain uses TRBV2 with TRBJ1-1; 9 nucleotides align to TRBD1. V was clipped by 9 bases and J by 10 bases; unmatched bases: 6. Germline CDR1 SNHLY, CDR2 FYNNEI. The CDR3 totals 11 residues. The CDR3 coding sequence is TGTGCCAGTACCCAGGACAGGGGAGCTTTCTTT. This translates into CASTQDRGAFF.

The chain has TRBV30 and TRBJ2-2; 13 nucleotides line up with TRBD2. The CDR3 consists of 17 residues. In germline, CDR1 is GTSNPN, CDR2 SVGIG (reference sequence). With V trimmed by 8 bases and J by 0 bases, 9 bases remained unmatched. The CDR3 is CARRTSGRLSNTGELFF. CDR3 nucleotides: TGTGCCCGACGGACTAGCGGGAGACTCTCGAACACCGGGGAGCTGTTTTTT.

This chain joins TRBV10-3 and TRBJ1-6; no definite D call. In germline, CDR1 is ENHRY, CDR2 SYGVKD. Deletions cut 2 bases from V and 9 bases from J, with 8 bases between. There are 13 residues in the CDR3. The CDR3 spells CAISEVASSPLHF. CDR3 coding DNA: TGTGCCATCAGTGAGGTGGCATCTTCACCCCTCCACTTT.

The CDR3 coding sequence is TGTGCCAGCAAAATCGGACAGAGCAATCAGCCCCAGCATTTT. Translated, it gives CASKIGQSNQPQHF. V gene TRBV28 combines with J gene TRBJ1-5, with D tentatively TRBD1 (6 bases). Germline V CDR1 and CDR2: MDHEN, SYDVKM. The CDR3 length is 14 residues. V dropped 7 bases and J dropped 1 base, with 11 bases sitting between them. The complete variable domain, with remaining parts taken from reference TRBV28 and TRBJ1-5, reads DVKVTQSSRYLVKRTGEKVFLECVQDMDHENMFWYRQDPGLGLRLIYFSYDVKMKEKGDIPEGYSVSREKKERFSLILESASTNQTSMYLCASKIGQSNQPQHFGDGTRLSIL.

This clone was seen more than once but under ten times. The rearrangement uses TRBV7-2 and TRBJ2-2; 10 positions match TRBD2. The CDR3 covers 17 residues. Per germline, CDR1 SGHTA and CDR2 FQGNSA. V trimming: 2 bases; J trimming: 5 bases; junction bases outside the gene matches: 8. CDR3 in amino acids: CASSLHSAGGKTGELFF. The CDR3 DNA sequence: TGTGCCAGCAGCTTACACTCAGCGGGGGGGAAAACCGGGGAGCTGTTTTTT. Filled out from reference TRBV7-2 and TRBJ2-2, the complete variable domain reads GAGVSQSPSNKVTEKGKDVELRCDPISGHTALYWYRQSLGQGLEFLIYFQGNSAPDKSGLPSDRFSAERTGGSVSTLTIQRTQQEDSAVYLCASSLHSAGGKTGELFFGEGSRLTVL.

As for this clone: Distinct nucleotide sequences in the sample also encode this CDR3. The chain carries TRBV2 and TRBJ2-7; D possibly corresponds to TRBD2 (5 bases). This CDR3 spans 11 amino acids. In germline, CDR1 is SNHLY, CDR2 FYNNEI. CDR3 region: CASSRGGERAV. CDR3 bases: TGTGCCAGCAGCCGGGGTGGAGAGCGCGCGGTC.

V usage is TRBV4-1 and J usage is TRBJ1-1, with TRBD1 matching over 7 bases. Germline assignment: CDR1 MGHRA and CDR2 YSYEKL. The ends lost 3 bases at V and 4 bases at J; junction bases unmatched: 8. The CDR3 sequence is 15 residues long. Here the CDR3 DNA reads TGCGCCAGCAGCCAGGGCCAGACAGGGATCACTGAAGCTTTCTTT. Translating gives CASSQGQTGITEAFF.

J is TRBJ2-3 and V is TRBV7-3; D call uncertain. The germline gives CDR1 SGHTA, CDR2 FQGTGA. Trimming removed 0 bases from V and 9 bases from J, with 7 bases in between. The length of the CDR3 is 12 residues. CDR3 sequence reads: CASSLTAATQYF. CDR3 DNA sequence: TGTGCCAGCAGCTTAACTGCGGCGACGCAGTATTTT.

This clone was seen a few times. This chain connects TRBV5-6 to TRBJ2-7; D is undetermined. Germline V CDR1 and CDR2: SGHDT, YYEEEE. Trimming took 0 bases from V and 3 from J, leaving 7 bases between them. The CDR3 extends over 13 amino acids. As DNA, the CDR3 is TGTGCCAGCAGCTTGGCACAGAGCTACGAGCAGTACTTC. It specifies CASSLAQSYEQYF.

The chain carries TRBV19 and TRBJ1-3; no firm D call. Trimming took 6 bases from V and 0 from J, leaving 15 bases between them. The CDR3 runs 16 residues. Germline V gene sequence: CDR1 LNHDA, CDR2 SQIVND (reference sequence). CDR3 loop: CASRGGGSSSGNTIYF. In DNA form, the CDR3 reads TGTGCCAGTAGGGGTGGAGGGAGCAGCTCTGGAAACACCATATATTTT.

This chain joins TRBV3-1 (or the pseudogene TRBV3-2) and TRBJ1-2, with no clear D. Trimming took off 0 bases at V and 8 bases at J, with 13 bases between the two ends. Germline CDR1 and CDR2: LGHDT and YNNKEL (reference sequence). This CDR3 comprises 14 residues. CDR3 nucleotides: TGTGCCAGCAGCCAAGATCCGAGACTCGGCGGCTACACCTTC. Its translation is CASSQDPRLGGYTF.

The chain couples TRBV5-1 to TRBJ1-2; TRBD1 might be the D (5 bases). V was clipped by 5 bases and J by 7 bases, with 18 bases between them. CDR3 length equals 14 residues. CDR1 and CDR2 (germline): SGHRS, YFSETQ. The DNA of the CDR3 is TGCGCCAGCAGTCGGGACTTCCAGGCTATTGGCTACACCTTC. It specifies CASSRDFQAIGYTF.

CDR3 loop: CASRRGTGNTEAFF. For the CDR3, the DNA is TGTGCCAGCAGACGCGGGACAGGGAACACTGAAGCTTTCTTT. The chain carries TRBV7-8 and TRBJ1-1; 8 positions agree with TRBD1. The CDR3 consists of 14 residues. Germline CDR1 SGHVS, CDR2 FQNEAQ. V dropped 6 bases and J dropped 1; count of bases not matched to a gene: 4.

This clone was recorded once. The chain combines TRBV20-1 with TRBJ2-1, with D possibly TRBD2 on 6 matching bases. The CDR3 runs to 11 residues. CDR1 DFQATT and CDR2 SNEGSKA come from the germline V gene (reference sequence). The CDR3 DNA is TGCAGCACAGACTCGGGGGACGAGCAGTTCTTC. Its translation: CSTDSGDEQFF.

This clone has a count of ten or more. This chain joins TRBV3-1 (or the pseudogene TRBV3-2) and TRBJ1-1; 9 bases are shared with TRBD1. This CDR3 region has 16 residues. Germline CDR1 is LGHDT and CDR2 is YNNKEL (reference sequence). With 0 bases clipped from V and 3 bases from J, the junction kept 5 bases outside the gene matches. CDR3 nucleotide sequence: TGTGCCAGCAGCCAAGATTTATGGACAGGGGACACTGAAGCTTTCTTT. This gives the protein CASSQDLWTGDTEAFF.

DNA of the CDR3: TGCGCCAGCACCGAGGGTACAGGGGCCAACGTCCTGACTTTC. This translates into CASTEGTGANVLTF. The chain recombines TRBV5-1 with TRBJ2-6, with a possible D match to TRBD2 (5 bases). V lost 6 bases and J lost 4, with 11 bases in between. CDR1 is SGHRS and CDR2 is YFSETQ in the germline V gene. The CDR3 is made up of 14 amino acids.

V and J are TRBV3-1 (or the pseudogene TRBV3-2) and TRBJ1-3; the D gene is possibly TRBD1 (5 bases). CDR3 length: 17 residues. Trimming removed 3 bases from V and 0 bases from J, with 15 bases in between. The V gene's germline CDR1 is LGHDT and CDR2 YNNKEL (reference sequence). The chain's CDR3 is CASSHLQTALSGNTIYF. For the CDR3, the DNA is TGTGCCAGCAGCCACCTACAGACAGCGCTCTCTGGAAACACCATATATTTT.

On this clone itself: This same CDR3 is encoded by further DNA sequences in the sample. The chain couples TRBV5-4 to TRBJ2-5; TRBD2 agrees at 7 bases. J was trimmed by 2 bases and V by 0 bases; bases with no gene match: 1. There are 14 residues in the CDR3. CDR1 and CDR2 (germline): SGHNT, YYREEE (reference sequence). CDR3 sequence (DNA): TGTGCCAGCAGCTTGGGGACTAGACAAGAGACCCAGTACTTC. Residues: CASSLGTRQETQYF.